The entry below gives a single TCR beta chain sequence along with its context. Its antigen is currently not known. Qualities for individual bases were not recorded, and no much larger clone is one base off. The sample is drawn from a study of OX40 agonist ivuxolimab in advanced cancers. In terms of the full investigation: Ivuxolimab was a fully human IgG2 agonistic monoclonal antibody targeting the costimulatory receptor OX40 (CD134). Intravenous ivuxolimab was administered to patients every 2 weeks at six dose levels: 0.01, 0.1, 0.3, 1.5, 3 and 10 mg/kg. Of the approximately 50 dose-escalation patients, hepatocellular carcinoma was present in about 20, melanoma in about 15, renal cell carcinoma in 9 and head and neck cancer in 9. The dose-escalation cohort was 80% to 90% male with a mean age of about 60 years, ranging from roughly 23 to 79. Patients were allowed to have had prior anti-PD-1, anti-PD-L1 or anti-CTLA-4 therapy, and 40% to 45% of the dose-escalation patients had been treated with checkpoint inhibitors. Partial responses occurred in three dose-escalation patients: two with cutaneous melanoma and one with hepatocellular carcinoma. Peripheral TCRbeta sequencing aimed to test whether ivuxolimab altered TCR sequence diversity and caused clonal T-cell expansion. The paper describes the monotherapy dose-escalation part (N = 52 patients) of the phase I trial of ivuxolimab. Here is what the overall study found, with its caveats: The antigen specificity of the peripheral T cells that underwent clonal expansion was not determined. Partial responders in the 0.1-3.0 mg/kg groups had among the lowest normalized peripheral clonal expansion, especially among CD8+ T cells. Low levels of normalized T-cell clonal expansion were also seen in some nonresponding patients. After ivuxolimab, expanded clones were on average more numerous among CD8+ T cells than among CD4+ T cells. At doses of 0.1 to 3.0 mg/kg, clonal expansion of both CD4+ and CD8+ blood T cells was observed from baseline to week 6.

To sequence the TCRbeta CDR3 region, genomic DNA was isolated from the sorted cells. The immunoSEQ Assay was used to sequence the TCRbeta CDR3 regions. TCRdb holds this immuneACCESS table with in-frame rearrangements only. Some clones are missing; in checked studies, unresolved V genes explain under half, and the rest has no known cause. A total of under 75,000 clones appear in this sample, about 90% of them only once. Roughly 15% of the sample goes to the ten largest clones. The trial excluded patients who had a history of autoimmune disease or were on systemic immunosuppression. Peripheral blood for TCR sequencing was collected from all dose cohorts at baseline, on cycle 4 day 1, and on cycle 7 day 1. Samples came from an open-label, multicenter, first-in-human phase I dose-escalation trial of ivuxolimab. Adults with locally advanced or metastatic melanoma, renal cell, hepatocellular, or head and neck squamous cell carcinoma were enrolled in the trial. Before TCR sequencing, CD4+ T cells and CD8+ T cells were sorted from peripheral blood as separate populations.

CDR1 and CDR2 (LNHDA, SQIVND) derive from the germline V gene (reference sequence). Inclusive of the bounding cysteine and phenylalanine, the CDR3 is 14 residues long. Left in the record is the CDR3 DNA by itself, 42 bases read in frame from the first base. V and J are truncated by 0 bases and 4 bases respectively, leaving an intervening sequence of 9 bases. Sample: CD4+ or CD8+ T cells sorted from blood, taken in a trial of the OX40 agonist ivuxolimab. The chain is encoded by TRBV19 joined to TRBJ1-2, with TRBD1 tentatively as D gene (5 bases match). This receptor was taken from an adult with an advanced solid tumor such as melanoma, head and neck, liver or kidney cancer. This receptor has the CDR3 CASSIEGESYGYTF. Read as DNA, the sequence is TGTGCCAGTAGTATAGAAGGGGAGAGCTATGGCTACACCTTC.